This TCR beta chain originates from a study of T cells in Graves' hyperthyroidism and ophthalmopathy. RNA transcripts served as the template for amplifying TCR beta CDR3 regions. A set of HTBI primers served as the primers for a first-round RT-PCR of the TCR CDR3. TCRdb analysed the multiplex PCR reads with MiXCR anew, one entry per CDR3 protein. The sample includes roughly 640,000 distinct CDR3 sequences, approximately 15% of them seen just once. This CDR3 is built from 13 residues. V was pared by 8 bases and J by 10 bases, with 19 bases between. Per the germline V gene, CDR1 is SNHLY and CDR2 is FYNNEI.

The clonotype comes from a woman in her thirties or forties with Graves' ophthalmopathy. The material sequenced was blood. V gene TRBV2 combines with J gene TRBJ2-3; possibly TRBD1 or TRBD2 for D (6 bases each). As DNA, the CDR3 is TGTGCCAGCGGGGACAACCGGCCGGGGGCGCAGTATTTT. It specifies CASGDNRPGAQYF.